This is a list of T cell receptor beta chains from one sample in a study of cytomegalovirus exposure and HLA in healthy donors. The data were produced by immunoSEQ multiplex PCR, yet TCRdb's version contains in-frame clones alone and is incomplete. Of about 140,000 clones in the sample, 70% were seen once. Sequencing was carried out using PBMCs. These receptors were obtained from a woman in her 30s in good health and CMV-seronegative. Both conserved end residues are part of each CDR3.

V	CDR3
TRBV5-1	CASSVYAGANVLTF
TRBV6-1	CASSEALQGWGYTF
TRBV30	CACQEGGPGNTIYF
TRBV27	CASSSLGPNTEAFF
TRBV28	CASSSRLRGSYEQYF
TRBV4-1	CASSQAGLATDTQYF
TRBV7-9	CASSPRGSSYNEQFF
TRBV4-2	CASSRGTGDSPLHF
TRBV5-4	CASSLGGSNTGELFF
TRBV11-2	CASSLGTGMNTEAFF
TRBV5-1	CASSRDRGGTEAFF
TRBV2	CASSGERVGGEQFF
TRBV7-9	CASSLDVTRQGETQYF
TRBV10-3	CAISDGGALETQYF
TRBV9	CASSVEHLNYGYTF
TRBV5-1	CASSLEGTDTQYF
TRBV28	CASSLGQGFRTEAFF
TRBV10-3	CAISVGQDASGNTIYF
TRBV2	CASSEEMVQPQHF
TRBV5-4	CASSLRLAGGNEQFF
TRBV5-1	CASSLAGGTNEKLFF
TRBV7-8	CASSLGGSGASYNEQFF
TRBV28	CASSFGAGGIQGYGYTF
TRBV11-2	CASSLGTADYYGYTF
TRBV19	CASSIRTGLSTNEKLFF
TRBV19	CASSSWEQVYGTEAFF
TRBV6-1	CASSRTGNTEAFF